The clone carrying this T cell receptor beta chain was detected ten times or more. The antigen is unknown. This sample was included in a study of blood T cells in healthy people across ages. Combining a sample-barcoded 5' primer with a J-beta primer mix, a second PCR ran for roughly 7 to 11 cycles. TCRdb re-derived calls from the 5' RACE reads in MiXCR, one entry per CDR3 protein. The sample contains about 700,000 distinct CDR3 sequences, approximately 29% of which appear only once. General study findings and limits: It was held that the diversity estimates obtained from one million T cells were underestimates.

The germline V gene has CDR1 KGHDR and CDR2 SFDVKD. The CDR3 covers 15 residues. Trimming removed 2 bases at V and 2 bases at J, with 11 bases between. The sequencing input was blood. This chain links TRBV24-1 with TRBJ2-5; D is perhaps TRBD1 (5 bases). This sequence originates from a woman older than 75 in good health. The CDR3: CATSDSRQRQETQYF. The CDR3 DNA reads as TGTGCCACCAGTGATTCCCGACAGCGTCAAGAGACCCAGTACTTC.